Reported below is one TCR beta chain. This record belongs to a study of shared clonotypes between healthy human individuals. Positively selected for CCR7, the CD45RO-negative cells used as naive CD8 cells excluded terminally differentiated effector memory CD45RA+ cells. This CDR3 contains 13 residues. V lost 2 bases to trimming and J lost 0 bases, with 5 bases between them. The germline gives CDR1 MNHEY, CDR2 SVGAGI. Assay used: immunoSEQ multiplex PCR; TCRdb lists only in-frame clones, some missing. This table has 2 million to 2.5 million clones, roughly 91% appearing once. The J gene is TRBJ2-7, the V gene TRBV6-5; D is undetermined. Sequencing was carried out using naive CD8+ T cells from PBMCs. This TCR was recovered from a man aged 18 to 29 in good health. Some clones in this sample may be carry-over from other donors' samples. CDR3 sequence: CASSYLASYEQYF. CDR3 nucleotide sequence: TGTGCCAGCAGTTACCTCGCCTCCTACGAGCAGTACTTC.